The rows below give T cell receptor beta chains drawn from one sample of a study of memory CD4+ T cells and cytomegalovirus serostatus. Profiled with immunoSEQ multiplex PCR; TCRdb holds only in-frame clones, not every one. The data show fewer than 35,000 clones, around 76% seen once. The sequencing sample was made of memory CD4+ T cells from blood. These receptors all stem from an adult in good health and CMV-seronegative. CDR3s include the opening cysteine and the closing phenylalanine or tryptophan. The D gene is left open where the match is weak. Clone size appears in some rows only: once, few, many, or a class for an expanded clone.

>TRBJ1-1|NA|NA|13|TRBV2
CASIRQTPTEAFF
TGTGCCAGCATACGGCAGACCCCAACTGAAGCTTTCTTT
>TRBJ2-3|NA|NA|16|TRBV5-1
CASSLGLGRVADTQYF
TGCGCCAGCAGCTTGGGGCTCGGCAGGGTAGCAGATACGCAGTATTTT
>TRBJ2-1|NA|TRBD2|17|TRBV5-1
CASTRLAGQVFEDEQFF
TGCGCCAGCACCCGACTAGCGGGACAGGTGTTTGAGGATGAGCAGTTCTTC
>TRBJ1-2|few|NA|15|TRBV6-1
CASSELGSFHYGYTF
TGTGCCAGCAGTGAATTGGGCAGCTTCCACTATGGCTACACCTTC
>TRBJ2-6|NA|NA|15|TRBV19
CASRSLGSGANVLTF
TGTGCCAGTAGATCCCTCGGGAGTGGGGCCAACGTCCTGACTTTC
>TRBJ2-7|NA|NA|14|TRBV9
CASSVAPGWYEQYF
TGTGCCAGCAGCGTAGCTCCGGGGTGGTACGAGCAGTACTTC
>TRBJ1-2|NA|TRBD1|13|TRBV5-5
CASSRRQGDGYTF
TGTGCCAGCAGCAGAAGACAGGGAGACGGCTACACCTTC
>TRBJ2-7|once|TRBD2|13|TRBV30
CAWSRSGGFEQYF
TGTGCCTGGAGTCGTAGCGGGGGTTTCGAGCAGTACTTC
>TRBJ1-4|NA|NA|15|TRBV2
CASTRTEYGNEKLFF
TGTGCCAGCACAAGGACAGAGTATGGGAATGAAAAACTGTTTTTT
>TRBJ1-2|NA|TRBD1|18|TRBV7-2
CASSLALGLIRQGDGYTF
TGTGCCAGCAGCTTAGCGCTGGGGTTGATCCGCCAGGGGGATGGCTACACCTTC
>TRBJ2-4|NA|TRBD1|15|TRBV7-2
CASSALTGSRNIQYF
TGTGCCAGCAGCGCCCTGACAGGGAGCCGAAACATTCAGTACTTC
>TRBJ2-5|NA|TRBD1|16|TRBV7-2
CASSSKGTGVRETQYF
TGTGCCAGCAGCTCGAAAGGGACAGGGGTAAGAGAGACCCAGTACTTC
>TRBJ2-6|NA|NA|15|TRBV6-4
CASSLQGSGANVLTF
TGTGCCAGCAGTCTACAGGGCTCTGGGGCCAACGTCCTGACTTTC
>TRBJ1-6|NA|NA|16|TRBV6-5
CASSYSGPGNNSPLHF
TGTGCCAGCAGTTACTCTGGACCCGGGAATAATTCACCCCTCCACTTT
>TRBJ1-3|NA|NA|15|TRBV6-6
CASSYKQGSGNTIYF
TGTGCCAGCAGTTACAAACAGGGTAGTGGAAACACCATATATTTT
>TRBJ2-3|NA|TRBD2|15|TRBV5-4
CASSLTSGGSDTQYF
TGTGCCAGCAGCTTGACTAGCGGGGGATCAGATACGCAGTATTTT
>TRBJ2-7|NA|TRBD2|14|TRBV29-1
CSVGGSGSPYEQYF
TGCAGCGTTGGAGGGAGCGGGAGCCCCTACGAGCAGTACTTC
>TRBJ2-3|NA|NA|15|TRBV7-3
CASSLYGGSTDTQYF
TGTGCCAGCAGCTTATATGGGGGGTCCACAGATACGCAGTATTTT
>TRBJ2-7|few|NA|14|TRBV14
CASSQRSQVLEQYF
TGTGCCAGCAGCCAGCGGTCGCAGGTCCTCGAGCAGTACTTC
>TRBJ1-2|NA|NA|15|TRBV30
CAWLNRVGPSYGYTF
TGTGCCTGGTTAAACAGGGTAGGCCCCAGCTATGGCTACACCTTC
>TRBJ2-5|NA|NA|14|TRBV9
CASSLGTVQETQYF
TGTGCCAGCAGCCTTGGGACCGTACAAGAGACCCAGTACTTC
>TRBJ2-3|NA|NA|15|TRBV6-4
CASSRTGDSGDTQYF
TGTGCCAGCAGCCGCACGGGGGACTCAGGGGATACGCAGTATTTT
>TRBJ1-6|NA|TRBD1|14|TRBV6-5
CASSSDRETTPLHF
TGTGCCAGCAGTTCAGACAGGGAGACTACACCCCTCCACTTT
>TRBJ2-1|once|TRBD2|15|TRBV9
CASSILAGGHYEQFF
TGTGCCAGCAGCATCCTAGCGGGGGGGCATTATGAGCAGTTCTTC
>TRBJ1-2|NA|TRBD1|14|TRBV19
CASSIGTGVYGYTF
TGTGCCAGTAGTATCGGGACAGGAGTTTATGGCTACACCTTC
>TRBJ2-7|NA|TRBD2|15|TRBV5-3
CARSLVGGRRYEQYF
TGTGCCAGAAGCTTGGTAGGCGGGAGAAGGTACGAGCAGTACTTC
>TRBJ2-7|NA|TRBD1|13|TRBV4-3
CASSQNGQGRQYF
TGCGCCAGCAGCCAAAATGGACAGGGTCGGCAGTACTTC
>TRBJ1-3|NA|NA|14|TRBV7-2
CASTTTSSGNTIYF
TGTGCCAGCACAACCACGAGCTCTGGAAACACCATATATTTT
>TRBJ1-5|medium-sized|NA|15|TRBV5-1
CASSQGDLGVQPQHF
TGCGCCAGCAGTCAAGGTGACCTTGGGGTGCAGCCCCAGCATTTT
>TRBJ2-5|NA|TRBD1|14|TRBV27
CASSFWDRVETQYF
TGTGCCAGCAGTTTTTGGGACAGGGTAGAGACCCAGTACTTC
>TRBJ2-7|NA|NA|13|TRBV11-3
CASSRGPGYEQYF
TGTGCCAGCAGCAGGGGACCAGGCTACGAGCAGTACTTC
>TRBJ2-3|NA|TRBD2|14|TRBV13
CASSSGLGPETQYF
TGTGCCAGCAGCTCTGGACTAGGTCCTGAGACGCAGTATTTT
>TRBJ1-4|NA|NA|15|TRBV2
CASRNNREKGEKLFF
TGTGCCAGCAGGAATAACAGGGAGAAGGGTGAAAAACTGTTTTTT
>TRBJ2-7|NA|TRBD2|17|TRBV27
CASSLSAGGAGEYEQYF
TGTGCCAGCAGTTTATCGGCTGGGGGAGCGGGAGAGTACGAGCAGTACTTC
>TRBJ1-4|NA|NA|14|TRBV18
CASSPGATNEKLFF
TGTGCCAGCTCACCGGGGGCAACTAATGAAAAACTGTTTTTT
>TRBJ2-2|NA|NA|14|TRBV2
CASSFTRFTGELFF
TGTGCCAGCAGTTTTACACGATTCACCGGGGAGCTGTTTTTT
>TRBJ2-3|NA|TRBD2|14|TRBV19
CASMERGSTDTQYF
TGTGCCAGTATGGAGCGGGGAAGCACAGATACGCAGTATTTT
>TRBJ1-2|NA|NA|14|TRBV18
CASSPQGGDYGYTF
TGTGCCAGCTCACCTCAAGGGGGAGACTATGGCTACACCTTC
>TRBJ1-2|NA|TRBD1|14|TRBV6-1
CAISGDRANYGYTF
TGTGCCATCAGTGGGGACAGGGCCAACTATGGCTACACCTTC
>TRBJ1-3|NA|NA|14|TRBV10-3
CASSQRETGNTIYF
TGTGCCAGCAGTCAAAGGGAAACTGGAAACACCATATATTTT
>TRBJ1-4|NA|TRBD1|16|TRBV6-5
CASSYGQEATNEKLFF
TGTGCCAGCAGTTACGGACAGGAGGCAACTAATGAAAAACTGTTTTTT
>TRBJ2-3|NA|NA|13|TRBV11-3
CASASGSTDTQYF
TGTGCCAGCGCCTCAGGGAGCACAGATACGCAGTATTTT
>TRBJ1-1|once|NA|15|TRBV5-4
CASSQDARRDTEAFF
TGCGCCAGCAGCCAAGATGCCCGCAGGGACACTGAAGCTTTCTTT
>TRBJ2-1|NA|TRBD2|16|TRBV7-7
CASSSGTSGSRDEQFF
TGTGCCAGCAGCTCCGGGACTAGCGGGAGTAGGGATGAGCAGTTCTTC
>TRBJ1-1|NA|NA|13|TRBV14
CASSQIIETEAFF
TGTGCCAGCAGCCAAATCATAGAGACTGAAGCTTTCTTT
>TRBJ2-1|NA|TRBD2|14|TRBV25-1
CASSELSSGNEQFF
TGTGCCAGCAGTGAGTTGTCTAGCGGCAATGAGCAGTTCTTC
>TRBJ2-7|once|TRBD1|14|TRBV5-1
CASSLGQGVFEQYF
TGCGCCAGCAGCTTGGGCCAGGGGGTCTTCGAGCAGTACTTC
>TRBJ2-7|NA|NA|12|TRBV5-6
CASSGGYYEQYF
TGTGCCAGCAGCGGAGGCTACTACGAGCAGTACTTC